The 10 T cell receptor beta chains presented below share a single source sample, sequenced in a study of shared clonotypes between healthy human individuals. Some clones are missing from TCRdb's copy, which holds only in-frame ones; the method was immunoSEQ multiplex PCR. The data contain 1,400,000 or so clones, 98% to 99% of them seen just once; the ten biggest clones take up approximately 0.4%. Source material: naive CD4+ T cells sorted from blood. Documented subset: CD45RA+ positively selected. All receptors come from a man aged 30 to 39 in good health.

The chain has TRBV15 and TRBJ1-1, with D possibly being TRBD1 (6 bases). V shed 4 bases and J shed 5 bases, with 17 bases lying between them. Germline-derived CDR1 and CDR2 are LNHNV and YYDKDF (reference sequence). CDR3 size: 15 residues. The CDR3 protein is CATSTRTGARTEAFF. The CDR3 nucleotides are TGTGCCACCAGCACGCGGACGGGGGCCAGGACTGAAGCTTTCTTT.

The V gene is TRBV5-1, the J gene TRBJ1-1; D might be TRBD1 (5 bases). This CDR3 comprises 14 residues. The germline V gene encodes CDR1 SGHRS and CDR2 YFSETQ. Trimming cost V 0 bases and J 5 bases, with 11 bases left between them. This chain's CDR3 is CASSLARAETEAFF. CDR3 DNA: TGCGCCAGCAGCTTGGCCAGGGCGGAAACTGAAGCTTTCTTT.

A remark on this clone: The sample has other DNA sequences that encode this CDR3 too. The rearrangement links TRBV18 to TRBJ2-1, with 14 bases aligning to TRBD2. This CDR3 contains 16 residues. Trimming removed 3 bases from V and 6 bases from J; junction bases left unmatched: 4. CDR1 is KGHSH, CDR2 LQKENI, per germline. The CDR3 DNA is TGTGCCAGCTCACCGGGACTAGCGGGAGCCGGCAATGAGCAGTTCTTC. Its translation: CASSPGLAGAGNEQFF.

The CDR3 sequence: CASSKQQGPPETQYF. DNA of the CDR3: TGTGCCAGCAGCAAGCAACAGGGGCCCCCAGAGACCCAGTACTTC. The chain has TRBV13 and TRBJ2-5; 7 bases map to TRBD1. The CDR3 loop spans 15 amino acids. Trimming removed 5 bases from V and 4 bases from J; junction bases left unmatched: 10. Germline V gene sequence: CDR1 PRHDT, CDR2 FYEKMQ (reference sequence).

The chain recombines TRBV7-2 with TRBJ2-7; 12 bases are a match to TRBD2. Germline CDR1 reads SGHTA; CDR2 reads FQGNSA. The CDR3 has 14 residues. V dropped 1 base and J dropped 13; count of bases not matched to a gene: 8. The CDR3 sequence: CASSLGSTSGSSYF. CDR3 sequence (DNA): TGTGCCAGCAGCTTAGGGTCGACTAGCGGGAGTTCTTACTTC.

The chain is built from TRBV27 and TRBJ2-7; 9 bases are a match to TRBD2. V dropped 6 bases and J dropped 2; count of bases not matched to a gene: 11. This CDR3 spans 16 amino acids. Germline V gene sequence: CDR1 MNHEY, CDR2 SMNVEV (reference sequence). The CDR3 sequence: CASRLLSGSKTYEQYF. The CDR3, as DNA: TGTGCCAGCAGACTACTTAGCGGGAGCAAGACCTACGAGCAGTACTTC.

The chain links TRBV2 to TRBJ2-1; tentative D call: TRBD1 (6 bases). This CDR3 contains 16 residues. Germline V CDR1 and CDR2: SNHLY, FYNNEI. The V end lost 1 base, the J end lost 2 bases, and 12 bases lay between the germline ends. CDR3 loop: CASSEGQVGPYNEQFF. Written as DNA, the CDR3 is TGTGCCAGCAGTGAAGGACAGGTCGGACCCTACAATGAGCAGTTCTTC. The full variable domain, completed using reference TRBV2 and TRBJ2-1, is EPEVTQTPSHQVTQMGQEVILRCVPISNHLYFYWYRQILGQKVEFLVSFYNNEISEKSEIFDDQFSVERPDGSNFTLKIRSTKLEDSAMYFCASSEGQVGPYNEQFFGPGTRLTVL.

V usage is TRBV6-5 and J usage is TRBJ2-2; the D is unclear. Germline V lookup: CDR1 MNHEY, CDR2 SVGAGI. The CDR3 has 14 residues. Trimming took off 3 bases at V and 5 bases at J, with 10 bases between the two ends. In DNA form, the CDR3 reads TGTGCCAGCAGTTATTCCCCCATAACCGGGGAGCTGTTTTTT. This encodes CASSYSPITGELFF.

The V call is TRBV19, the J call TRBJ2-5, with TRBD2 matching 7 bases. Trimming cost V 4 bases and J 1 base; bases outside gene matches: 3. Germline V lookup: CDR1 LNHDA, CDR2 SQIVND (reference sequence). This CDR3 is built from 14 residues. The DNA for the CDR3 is TGTGCCAGTAGTAGCGGGAGTACCCAAGAGACCCAGTACTTC. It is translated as CASSSGSTQETQYF.

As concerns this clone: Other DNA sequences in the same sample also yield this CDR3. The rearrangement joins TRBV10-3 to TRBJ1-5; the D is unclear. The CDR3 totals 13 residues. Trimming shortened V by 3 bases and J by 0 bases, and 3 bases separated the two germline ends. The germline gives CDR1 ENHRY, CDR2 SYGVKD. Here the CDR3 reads CAISELSNQPQHF. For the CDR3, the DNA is TGTGCCATCAGTGAACTTAGCAATCAGCCCCAGCATTTT.